A selection of T cell receptor beta chains follows, all from one sample in a study of human T cells and chemical hapten exposure. TCRdb re-called the RACE reads with MiXCR, one entry per CDR3 protein. Altogether over 60,000 distinct CDR3 sequences are present, 10% being singletons, with the ten largest covering about 6.9%. The starting material was whole blood, obtained in connection with sensitization to the hapten diphenylcyclopropenone (DPC). These receptors were collected from a woman between 45 and 65 years old with alopecia areata. Some clones in this sample may be carry-over from other donors' samples. Each CDR3 is given with its conserved first and last residue. A D gene is named only where the DNA matches it firmly. A clone size is listed for some rows: how often the clone was seen (once, few, many), or a class if it is expanded.

v_gene	abundance	d_gene	len	j_gene	CDR3nt	CDR3aa
TRBV20-1	many	.	13	TRBJ1-2	TGCAGTGCTAGAGGGGATGTAGAATATGGCTACACCTTC	CSARGDVEYGYTF
TRBV5-1	few	.	15	TRBJ1-5	TGCGCCAGCAGCTTGAGTGGGTATAGCAATCAGCCCCAGCATTTT	CASSLSGYSNQPQHF
TRBV12-3/TRBV12-4	.	.	14	TRBJ1-3	TGTGCCAGCAGTTCTGGTTATCTTGGAAACACCATATATTTT	CASSSGYLGNTIYF
TRBV29-1	few	TRBD1	17	TRBJ2-4	TGCAGCGTTGAATTGAGGGACAGACGCTTAGCCAAAAACATTCAGTACTTC	CSVELRDRRLAKNIQYF
TRBV11-2	.	.	15	TRBJ2-7	TGTGCCAGCAGCCTCCAGAAGATGAGCTCCTACGAGCAGTACTTC	CASSLQKMSSYEQYF
TRBV29-1	once	.	15	TRBJ1-1	TGCAGCGTTGCCGACCCTCTGGGGGCTGGAACTGAAGCTTTCTTT	CSVADPLGAGTEAFF
TRBV19	many	TRBD1	15	TRBJ1-1	TGTGCCAGTAGTCCGCGCAGGGGGCCGGGCACTGAAGCTTTCTTT	CASSPRRGPGTEAFF
TRBV29-1	.	.	11	TRBJ2-7	TGCAGCGTTGAAGTGGGGTACGAGCAGTACTTC	CSVEVGYEQYF
TRBV7-2	few	TRBD2	17	TRBJ2-1	TGTGCCAGCAGCTCCCGCGAGGCTAGCGGGAGAGTGTATGAGCAGTTCTTC	CASSSREASGRVYEQFF
TRBV27	.	.	14	TRBJ2-7	TGTGCCAGCAAACGTGGAGGGCCCTCCTACGAGCAGTACTTC	CASKRGGPSYEQYF
TRBV7-8	many	.	15	TRBJ1-1	TGTGCCAGCAGCTTAGCAGGGTTAGGGGCTACTGAAGCTTTCTTT	CASSLAGLGATEAFF
TRBV24-1	many	TRBD1	14	TRBJ1-2	TGTGCCACCAGTGACCCGACAGGGCTCGGTGGCTACACCTTC	CATSDPTGLGGYTF
TRBV12-3/TRBV12-4	.	.	13	TRBJ2-5	TGTGCCAGCAGTTTTGACCCGAGTGGGACCCAGTACTTC	CASSFDPSGTQYF
TRBV3-1	many	TRBD2	16	TRBJ2-1	TGTGCCAGCAGCCAATCCCGCCTAGCGGGAAACAATGAGCAGTTCTTC	CASSQSRLAGNNEQFF
TRBV5-1	.	.	15	TRBJ1-5	TGCGCCAGCAGCGCCACCGGGGGGATAGGGCAGCCCCAGCATTTT	CASSATGGIGQPQHF
TRBV11-2	few	.	13	TRBJ2-5	TGTGCCAGCAGCGGGAGCTCCCAAGAGACCCAGTACTTC	CASSGSSQETQYF
TRBV27	many	.	17	TRBJ1-6	TGTGCCACCCAACCCCCCTATGCGTTAGGGGGATACTCACCCCTCCACTTT	CATQPPYALGGYSPLHF
TRBV18	many	TRBD2	15	TRBJ2-1	TGTGCCAGCTCATCAGGGACTAGCGGAACCAATGAGCAGTTCTTC	CASSSGTSGTNEQFF
TRBV12-3/TRBV12-4	.	.	15	TRBJ2-1	TGTGCCAGCAGTTTTCCCGGGCCGGGCTACAATGAGCAGTTCTTC	CASSFPGPGYNEQFF
TRBV19	many	TRBD1	14	TRBJ2-5	TGTGCCAGTAGTATAACCAGGGGGCAAGAGACCCAGTACTTC	CASSITRGQETQYF
TRBV11-2	few	TRBD2	16	TRBJ2-1	TGTGCCAGCAGCCTGACTAGCGGGAGCTCCTACAATGAGCAGTTCTTC	CASSLTSGSSYNEQFF
TRBV5-6	many	.	16	TRBJ2-3	TGTGCCAGCAGCTTGGCCGGGCGGCCCGGCACAGATACGCAGTATTTT	CASSLAGRPGTDTQYF